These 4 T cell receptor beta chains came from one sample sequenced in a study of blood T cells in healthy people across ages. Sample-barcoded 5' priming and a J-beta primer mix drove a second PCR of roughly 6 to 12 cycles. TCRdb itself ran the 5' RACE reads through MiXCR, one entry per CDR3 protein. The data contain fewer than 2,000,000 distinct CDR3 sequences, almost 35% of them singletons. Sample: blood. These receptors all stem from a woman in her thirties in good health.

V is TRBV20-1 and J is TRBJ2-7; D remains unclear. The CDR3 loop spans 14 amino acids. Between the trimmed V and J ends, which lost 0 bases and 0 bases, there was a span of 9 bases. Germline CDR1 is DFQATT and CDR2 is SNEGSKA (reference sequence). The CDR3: CSARDPAVSYEQYF. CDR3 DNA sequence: TGCAGTGCTAGAGATCCGGCAGTCTCCTACGAGCAGTACTTC.

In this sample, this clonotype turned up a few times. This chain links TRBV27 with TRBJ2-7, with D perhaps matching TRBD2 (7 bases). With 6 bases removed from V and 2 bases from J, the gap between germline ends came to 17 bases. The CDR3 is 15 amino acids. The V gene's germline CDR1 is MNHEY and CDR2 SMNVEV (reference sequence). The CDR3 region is CASSTRGGLTYEQYF. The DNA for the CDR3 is TGTGCCAGCAGCACTAGGGGGGGGCTAACCTACGAGCAGTACTTC.

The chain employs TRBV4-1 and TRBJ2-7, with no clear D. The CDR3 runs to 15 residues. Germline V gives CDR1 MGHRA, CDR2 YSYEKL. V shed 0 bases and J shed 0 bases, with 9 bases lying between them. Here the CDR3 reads CASSQDPSFSYEQYF. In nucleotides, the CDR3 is TGCGCCAGCAGCCAAGATCCCTCCTTCTCCTACGAGCAGTACTTC.

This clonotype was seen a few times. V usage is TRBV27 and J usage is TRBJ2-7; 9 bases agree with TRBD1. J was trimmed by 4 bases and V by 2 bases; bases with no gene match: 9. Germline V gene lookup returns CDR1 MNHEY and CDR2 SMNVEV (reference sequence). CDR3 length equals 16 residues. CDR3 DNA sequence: TGTGCCAGCAGTTTACAGTCGGGACAGGGACCTTACGAGCAGTACTTC. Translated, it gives CASSLQSGQGPYEQYF.